One sample yielded the 13 T cell receptor beta chains listed below, sequenced in a study of shared clonotypes between healthy human individuals. Assay: immunoSEQ multiplex PCR; the TCRdb copy retains only in-frame clones and omits some. The table lists 900,000 to 1,200,000 clones, 70% to 80% of them singletons, with 0.5% to 0.65% in the top ten. Material: memory CD4+ T cells from PBMCs. Subset here: CD45RA-negative fraction. The receptors stem from a man between 18 and 35 years old in good health. Some clones in this sample may be carry-over from other donors' samples.

A remark on this clone: This may stem from a read error, because a much larger clone lies one nucleotide away. The same CDR3 is also encoded by other DNA sequences in this sample. This sequence joins TRBV19 and TRBJ2-7; the match to TRBD1 covers 9 bases. This CDR3 region has 13 residues. CDR1 LNHDA and CDR2 SQIVND come from the germline V gene (reference sequence). Unmatched junction bases numbered 2, after V lost 5 bases and J lost 3 bases. The CDR3 spells CASSRDRDYEQYF. Here the CDR3 DNA reads TGTGCCAGTAGTCGGGACAGGGACTACGAGCAGTACTTC.

This clone was seen just once. The J gene is TRBJ2-7, the V gene TRBV7-3; the D call may be TRBD1 or TRBD2 (5 bases each). The CDR3 loop spans 14 amino acids. Germline V CDR1 and CDR2: SGHTA, FQGTGA. Trimming cost V 4 bases and J 6 bases, with 16 bases left between them. The CDR3 nucleotides read TGTGCCAGCAGCTCGGGACCGGGAATCGGCGAGCAGTACTTC. It codes for CASSSGPGIGEQYF. The complete variable domain, with remaining parts taken from reference TRBV7-3 and TRBJ2-7, reads GAGVSQTPSNKVTEKGKYVELRCDPISGHTALYWYRQSLGQGPEFLIYFQGTGAADDSGLPNDRFFAVRPEGSVSTLKIQRTERGDSAVYLCASSSGPGIGEQYFGPGTRLTVT.

This chain joins TRBV7-2 and TRBJ2-7; 14 bases are shared with TRBD2. Looked up from germline, CDR1 is SGHTA and CDR2 is FQGNSA. The ends lost 5 bases at V and 4 bases at J; junction bases unmatched: 10. This CDR3 region has 17 residues. DNA for the CDR3: TGTGCCAGCAGCAAAGACGGGACTAGCGGGAGAAGGTACGAGCAGTACTTC. Translating gives CASSKDGTSGRRYEQYF.

This chain links TRBV29-1 with TRBJ2-4; D is possibly TRBD1 (6 bases). V lost 4 bases and J 5 bases, leaving 12 bases between the germline ends. Germline V gene data show CDR1 as SQVTM and CDR2 as ANQGSEA. The CDR3 runs to 13 residues. This CDR3 is CSVGLNRENIQYF. In nucleotides, the CDR3 is TGCAGCGTTGGATTGAACAGGGAAAACATTCAGTACTTC.

This clone turned up a few times. The chain links TRBV5-1 to TRBJ2-1; D uncertain. The CDR3 covers 15 residues. The V gene's germline CDR1 is SGHRS and CDR2 YFSETQ. With 0 bases removed from V and 6 bases from J, the gap between germline ends came to 13 bases. As DNA, the CDR3 is TGCGCCAGCAGCTTGGGGCAACCAGGAGTCAATGAGCAGTTCTTC. Its translation is CASSLGQPGVNEQFF.

The chain recombines TRBV4-2 with TRBJ2-3, with D hard to call. V was cut by 4 bases and J by 3 bases, with 5 bases left in between. This CDR3 contains 12 residues. Per the germline V gene, CDR1 is LGHNA and CDR2 is YNFKEQ. As DNA, the CDR3 is TGTGCCAGCAGCCTAAGAACAGATACGCAGTATTTT. It translates to CASSLRTDTQYF.

J is TRBJ2-3 and V is TRBV4-2; either TRBD1 or TRBD2 may fit D (5 bases each). This CDR3 is 14 amino acids long. Trimming removed 5 bases from V and 2 bases from J, with 11 bases in between. CDR1 and CDR2 (germline): LGHNA, YNFKEQ. The CDR3 DNA reads TGTGCCAGCAGCTCCCGGGACGCCACAGATACGCAGTATTTT. Amino acids: CASSSRDATDTQYF.

The table lists this clone with many counts. J is TRBJ1-1 and V is TRBV19, with 8 bases aligning to TRBD1. V shed 4 bases, J shed 6 bases, and the junction held 13 bases outside the gene matches. The CDR3 runs 16 residues. Germline CDR1 reads LNHDA; CDR2 reads SQIVND (reference sequence). CDR3 coding DNA: TGTGCCAGTAGTACTTCCGGCAGGGGGCGCGAAGCTGAAGCTTTCTTT. Its protein is CASSTSGRGREAEAFF.

V and J are TRBV7-9 and TRBJ2-1; D is perhaps TRBD2 (5 bases). CDR3 length: 13 residues. The V end lost 4 bases, the J end lost 2 bases, and 6 bases lay between the germline ends. Per germline, CDR1 SEHNR and CDR2 FQNEAQ (reference sequence). The CDR3 DNA reads TGTGCCAGCAGCTCTAGCACCTACAATGAGCAGTTCTTC. This gives the protein CASSSSTYNEQFF.

The chain couples TRBV5-1 to TRBJ2-1, with a weak D call TRBD2 (7 bases). The length of the CDR3 is 15 residues. V was cut by 1 base and J by 5 bases, with 13 bases left in between. Germline V gives CDR1 SGHRS, CDR2 YFSETQ. The CDR3 sequence is CASSLLAGANNEQFF. For the CDR3, the DNA is TGCGCCAGCAGCTTGCTTGCGGGGGCAAACAATGAGCAGTTCTTC.

V usage is TRBV2 and J usage is TRBJ1-3, with TRBD1 matching 8 bases. Looked up from germline, CDR1 is SNHLY and CDR2 is FYNNEI. V was clipped by 6 bases and J by 0 bases; unmatched bases: 7. This CDR3 has 16 amino acids. CDR3 coding DNA: TGTGCCAGCAGATCACAGGGGGACCTCTCTGGAAACACCATATATTTT. Amino acids: CASRSQGDLSGNTIYF.

In its sample, this clone was seen many times. This chain uses TRBV27 with TRBJ2-3; 10 bases agree with TRBD1. V trimming: 6 bases; J trimming: 8 bases; junction bases outside the gene matches: 5. The V gene's germline CDR1 is MNHEY and CDR2 SMNVEV (reference sequence). CDR3 length equals 13 residues. The CDR3 reads CASSRQGAGTQYF. CDR3 nucleotides: TGTGCCAGCAGCCGACAGGGGGCAGGTACGCAGTATTTT.

This clone was observed many times. V is TRBV5-1 and J is TRBJ2-5; 11 bases match TRBD2. CDR1 and CDR2 (germline): SGHRS, YFSETQ. The CDR3 has 14 residues. Trimming cost V 5 bases and J 3 bases; bases outside gene matches: 3. This CDR3 is CASRELAGEETQYF. CDR3 nucleotides: TGCGCCAGCAGAGAACTAGCGGGAGAAGAGACCCAGTACTTC. Drawing the rest from reference TRBV5-1 and TRBJ2-5, the complete variable domain is KAGVTQTPRYLIKTRGQQVTLSCSPISGHRSVSWYQQTPGQGLQFLFEYFSETQRNKGNFPGRFSGRQFSNSRSEMNVSTLELGDSALYLCASRELAGEETQYFGPGTRLLVL.